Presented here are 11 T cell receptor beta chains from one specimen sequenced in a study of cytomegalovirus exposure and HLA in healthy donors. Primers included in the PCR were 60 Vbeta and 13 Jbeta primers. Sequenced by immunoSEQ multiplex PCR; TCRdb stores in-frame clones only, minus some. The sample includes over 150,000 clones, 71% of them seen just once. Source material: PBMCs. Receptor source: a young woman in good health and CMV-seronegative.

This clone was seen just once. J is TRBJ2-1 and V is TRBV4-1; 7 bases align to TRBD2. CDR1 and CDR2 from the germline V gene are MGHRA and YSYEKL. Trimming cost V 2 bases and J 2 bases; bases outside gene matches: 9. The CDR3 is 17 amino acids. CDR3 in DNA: TGCGCCAGCAGCCAACTAGACCTCGGACTAGCCTACAATGAGCAGTTCTTC. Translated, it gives CASSQLDLGLAYNEQFF.

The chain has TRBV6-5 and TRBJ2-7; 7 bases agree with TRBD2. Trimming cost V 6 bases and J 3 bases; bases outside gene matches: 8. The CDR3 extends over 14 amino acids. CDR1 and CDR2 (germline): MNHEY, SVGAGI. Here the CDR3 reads CASRVGRTVYEQYF. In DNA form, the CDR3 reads TGTGCCAGCAGGGTCGGGAGGACGGTCTACGAGCAGTACTTC.

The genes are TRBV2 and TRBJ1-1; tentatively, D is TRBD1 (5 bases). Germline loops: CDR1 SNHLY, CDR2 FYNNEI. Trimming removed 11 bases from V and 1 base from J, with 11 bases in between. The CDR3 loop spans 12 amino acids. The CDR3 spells CAEGDTNTEAFF. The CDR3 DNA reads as TGTGCCGAAGGGGATACGAACACTGAAGCTTTCTTT.

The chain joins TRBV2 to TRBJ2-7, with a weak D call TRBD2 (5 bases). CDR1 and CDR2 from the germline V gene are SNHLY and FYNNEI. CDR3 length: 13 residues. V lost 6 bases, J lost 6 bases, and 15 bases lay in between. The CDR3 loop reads CASRWLAAGEQYF. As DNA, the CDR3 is TGTGCCAGCAGATGGCTAGCCGCCGGCGAGCAGTACTTC.

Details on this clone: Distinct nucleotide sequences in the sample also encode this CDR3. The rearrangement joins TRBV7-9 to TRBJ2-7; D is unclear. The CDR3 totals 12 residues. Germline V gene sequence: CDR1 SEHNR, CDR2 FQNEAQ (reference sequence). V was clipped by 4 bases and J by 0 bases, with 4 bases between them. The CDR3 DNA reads TGTGCCAGCAGCTCCTCCTCCTACGAGCAGTACTTC. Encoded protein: CASSSSSYEQYF.

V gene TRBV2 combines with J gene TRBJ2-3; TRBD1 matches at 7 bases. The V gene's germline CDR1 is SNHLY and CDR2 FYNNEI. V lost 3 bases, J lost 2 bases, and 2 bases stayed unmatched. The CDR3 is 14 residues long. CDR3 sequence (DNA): TGTGCCAGCAGTGAGGGACAGCCCACAGATACGCAGTATTTT. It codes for CASSEGQPTDTQYF.

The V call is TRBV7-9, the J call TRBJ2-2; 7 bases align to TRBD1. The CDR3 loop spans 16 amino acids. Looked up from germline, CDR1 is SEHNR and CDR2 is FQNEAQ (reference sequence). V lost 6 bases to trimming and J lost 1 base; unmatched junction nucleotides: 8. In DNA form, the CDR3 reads TGTGCCAGCAGAAATACGGGACAGCAGAACACCGGGGAGCTGTTTTTT. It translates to CASRNTGQQNTGELFF.

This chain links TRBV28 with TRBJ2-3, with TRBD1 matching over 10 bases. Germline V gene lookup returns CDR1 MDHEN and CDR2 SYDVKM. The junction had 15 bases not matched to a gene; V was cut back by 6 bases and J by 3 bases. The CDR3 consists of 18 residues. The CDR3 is CASSLRGQGLRRTDTQYF. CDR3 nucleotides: TGTGCCAGCAGCCTCCGGGGACAGGGGTTAAGGAGGACAGATACGCAGTATTTT.

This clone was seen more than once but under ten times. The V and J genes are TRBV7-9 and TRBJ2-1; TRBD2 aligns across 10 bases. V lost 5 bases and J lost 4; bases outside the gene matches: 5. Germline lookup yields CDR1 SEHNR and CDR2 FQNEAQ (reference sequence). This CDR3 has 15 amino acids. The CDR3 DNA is TGTGCCAGCAGCGAACTAGCGGGAAGATACAATGAGCAGTTCTTC. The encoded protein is CASSELAGRYNEQFF.

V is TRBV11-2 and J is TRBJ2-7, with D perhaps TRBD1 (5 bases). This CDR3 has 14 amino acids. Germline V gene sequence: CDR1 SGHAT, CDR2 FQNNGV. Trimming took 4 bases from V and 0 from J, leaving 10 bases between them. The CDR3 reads CASSSLDSSYEQYF. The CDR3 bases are TGTGCCAGCAGCTCCCTTGACAGCTCCTACGAGCAGTACTTC.

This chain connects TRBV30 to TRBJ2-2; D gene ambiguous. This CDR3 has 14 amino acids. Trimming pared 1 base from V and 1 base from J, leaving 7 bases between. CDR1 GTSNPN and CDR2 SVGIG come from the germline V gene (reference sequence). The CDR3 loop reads CAWSGDWNTGELFF. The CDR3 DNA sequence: TGTGCCTGGAGTGGAGACTGGAACACCGGGGAGCTGTTTTTT.